A selection of T cell receptor beta chains follows, all from one sample in a study of blood T cell repertoires in COVID-19. Produced via immunoSEQ multiplex PCR; TCRdb's table is partial and in-frame only. The sample consists of around 100,000 clones, approximately 85% of them appearing once. Sequenced sample: peripheral blood. The receptors stem from a woman aged 55-75 years with acute or convalescent COVID-19. CDR3s include the opening cysteine and the closing phenylalanine or tryptophan. The D gene is left open where the match is weak. Size values are once, few and many counts, or a class for expanded clones, and some rows have none.

D gene: NA; J gene: TRBJ1-6; clone size: NA; V gene: TRBV9; CDR3 protein: CASSEGGLDNSPLHF; CDR3 DNA: TGTGCCAGCAGCGAAGGGGGATTAGACAATTCACCCCTCCACTTT
D gene: NA; J gene: TRBJ2-5; clone size: NA; V gene: TRBV10-3; CDR3 protein: CAISREGGETQYF; CDR3 DNA: TGTGCCATCAGTAGGGAGGGGGGGGAGACCCAGTACTTC
D gene: NA; J gene: TRBJ1-2; clone size: NA; V gene: TRBV7-3; CDR3 protein: CASSFRRGDGYTF; CDR3 DNA: TGTGCCAGCAGCTTCCGACGGGGAGATGGCTACACCTTC
D gene: NA; J gene: TRBJ1-2; clone size: NA; V gene: TRBV5-1; CDR3 protein: CASSLASYNYGYTF; CDR3 DNA: TGCGCCAGCAGCTTGGCTTCTTATAACTATGGCTACACCTTC
D gene: NA; J gene: TRBJ2-5; clone size: NA; V gene: TRBV11-1; CDR3 protein: CASSFSRDQETQYF; CDR3 DNA: TGTGCCAGCAGCTTTTCCAGGGATCAGGAGACCCAGTACTTC
D gene: TRBD1; J gene: TRBJ1-4; clone size: NA; V gene: TRBV6-1; CDR3 protein: CASSEPRQGREKLFF; CDR3 DNA: TGTGCCAGCAGTGAACCCCGACAGGGGAGGGAAAAACTGTTTTTT
D gene: TRBD1; J gene: TRBJ2-3; clone size: NA; V gene: TRBV30; CDR3 protein: CAWSLQGSAQVTQYF; CDR3 DNA: TGTGCCTGGAGCCTACAGGGGAGTGCACAGGTTACGCAGTATTTT
D gene: TRBD2; J gene: TRBJ2-4; clone size: NA; V gene: TRBV7-3; CDR3 protein: CARVAGTAKNIQYF; CDR3 DNA: TGTGCCAGGGTAGCGGGGACGGCCAAAAACATTCAGTACTTC
D gene: TRBD1; J gene: TRBJ1-1; clone size: NA; V gene: TRBV11-1; CDR3 protein: CASSYTFDRDTEAFF; CDR3 DNA: TGTGCCAGCAGTTATACATTTGACAGGGACACTGAAGCTTTCTTT
D gene: TRBD2; J gene: TRBJ2-1; clone size: NA; V gene: TRBV27; CDR3 protein: CASSSLPAGNSYNEQFF; CDR3 DNA: TGTGCCAGCAGTTCCCTTCCAGCGGGAAACTCCTACAATGAGCAGTTCTTC
D gene: TRBD1; J gene: TRBJ1-2; clone size: few; V gene: TRBV28; CDR3 protein: CASRENRGPGYGYTF; CDR3 DNA: TGTGCCAGCAGAGAAAACAGGGGGCCCGGCTATGGCTACACCTTC
D gene: NA; J gene: TRBJ2-7; clone size: NA; V gene: TRBV6-5; CDR3 protein: CASSPSTGIYEQYF; CDR3 DNA: TGTGCCAGCAGTCCGTCGACAGGTATTTACGAGCAGTACTTC
D gene: TRBD2; J gene: TRBJ2-3; clone size: NA; V gene: TRBV11-1; CDR3 protein: CASSLRTSGSWDTQYF; CDR3 DNA: TGTGCCAGCAGCCTACGGACTAGCGGGAGCTGGGATACGCAGTATTTT
D gene: NA; J gene: TRBJ2-4; clone size: NA; V gene: TRBV28; CDR3 protein: CASSPGGPVINIQYF; CDR3 DNA: TGTGCCAGCAGCCCCGGAGGGCCCGTCATAAACATTCAGTACTTC
D gene: TRBD1; J gene: TRBJ1-2; clone size: few; V gene: TRBV28; CDR3 protein: CASRSNRGPPYGYTF; CDR3 DNA: TGTGCCAGCAGAAGTAACAGGGGCCCGCCCTATGGCTACACCTTC
D gene: NA; J gene: TRBJ1-5; clone size: NA; V gene: TRBV15; CDR3 protein: CATSGLLRSGEQPQHF; CDR3 DNA: TGTGCCACCAGCGGCCTGTTAAGGTCAGGGGAACAGCCCCAGCATTTT
D gene: TRBD2; J gene: TRBJ2-7; clone size: NA; V gene: TRBV2; CDR3 protein: CASRAKGLAGDEQYF; CDR3 DNA: TGTGCCAGCAGAGCAAAGGGACTAGCGGGAGACGAGCAGTACTTC
D gene: TRBD1; J gene: TRBJ1-1; clone size: NA; V gene: TRBV30; CDR3 protein: CAWIRDRAYTEAFF; CDR3 DNA: TGTGCCTGGATCCGTGACAGGGCATACACTGAAGCTTTCTTT
D gene: NA; J gene: TRBJ2-2; clone size: NA; V gene: TRBV19; CDR3 protein: CASSSPRGGNTGELFF; CDR3 DNA: TGTGCCAGTTCCTCCCCGCGGGGCGGAAACACCGGGGAGCTGTTTTTT
D gene: TRBD1; J gene: TRBJ2-5; clone size: NA; V gene: TRBV5-6; CDR3 protein: CASSLWDRGQRETQYF; CDR3 DNA: TGTGCCAGCAGCTTATGGGACAGGGGCCAGAGAGAGACCCAGTACTTC
D gene: TRBD1; J gene: TRBJ1-2; clone size: NA; V gene: TRBV6-6; CDR3 protein: CASRETGSGGYTF; CDR3 DNA: TGTGCCAGCAGAGAGACAGGGTCAGGAGGCTACACCTTC
D gene: NA; J gene: TRBJ2-2; clone size: NA; V gene: TRBV7-9; CDR3 protein: CASGSANTGELFF; CDR3 DNA: TGTGCCAGCGGAAGCGCGAACACCGGGGAGCTGTTTTTT
D gene: TRBD2; J gene: TRBJ2-4; clone size: NA; V gene: TRBV6-5; CDR3 protein: CASTSLAGAKNIQYF; CDR3 DNA: TGTGCCAGCACCTCACTAGCGGGAGCCAAAAACATTCAGTACTTC
D gene: NA; J gene: TRBJ2-2; clone size: NA; V gene: TRBV18; CDR3 protein: CASSPASLNTGELFF; CDR3 DNA: TGTGCCAGCTCACCAGCTAGCCTAAACACCGGGGAGCTGTTTTTT
D gene: NA; J gene: TRBJ2-2; clone size: NA; V gene: TRBV24-1; CDR3 protein: CATSRGQQTGELFF; CDR3 DNA: TGTGCCACCAGCCGCGGACAGCAAACCGGGGAGCTGTTTTTT
D gene: NA; J gene: TRBJ2-3; clone size: NA; V gene: TRBV19; CDR3 protein: CASSVGQSTDTQYF; CDR3 DNA: TGTGCCAGTAGTGTAGGGCAAAGCACAGATACGCAGTATTTT
D gene: TRBD2; J gene: TRBJ2-1; clone size: NA; V gene: TRBV5-1; CDR3 protein: CASSLGLAGISSYNEQFF; CDR3 DNA: TGCGCCAGCAGCTTGGGACTAGCGGGTATCAGCTCCTACAATGAGCAGTTCTTC
D gene: TRBD1; J gene: TRBJ1-2; clone size: NA; V gene: TRBV5-1; CDR3 protein: CASSLSGTGPPYGYTF; CDR3 DNA: TGCGCCAGCAGCTTGTCGGGGACAGGGCCACCCTATGGCTACACCTTC
D gene: TRBD1; J gene: TRBJ2-5; clone size: once; V gene: TRBV7-2; CDR3 protein: CASSSPGQGKTQYF; CDR3 DNA: TGTGCCAGCAGCTCGCCGGGACAGGGCAAGACCCAGTACTTC
D gene: TRBD1; J gene: TRBJ1-1; clone size: NA; V gene: TRBV25-1; CDR3 protein: CASLSPGQGKTEAFF; CDR3 DNA: TGTGCCAGCCTATCTCCGGGACAGGGTAAGACTGAAGCTTTCTTT
D gene: TRBD1; J gene: TRBJ1-6; clone size: NA; V gene: TRBV10-1; CDR3 protein: CASTDRGQDSPLHF; CDR3 DNA: TGCGCCAGCACCGACAGGGGGCAGGATTCACCCCTCCACTTT
D gene: NA; J gene: TRBJ2-3; clone size: NA; V gene: TRBV11-3; CDR3 protein: CASSHGPDKTQYF; CDR3 DNA: TGTGCCAGCAGCCACGGACCGGACAAGACGCAGTATTTT
D gene: TRBD2; J gene: TRBJ2-3; clone size: NA; V gene: TRBV27; CDR3 protein: CASSLGLGTDTQYF; CDR3 DNA: TGTGCCAGCAGTCTCGGACTAGGCACAGATACGCAGTATTTT
D gene: TRBD2; J gene: TRBJ2-3; clone size: NA; V gene: TRBV7-6; CDR3 protein: CASSPGPGGPGDTQYF; CDR3 DNA: TGTGCCAGCAGCCCTGGACCGGGAGGGCCCGGAGATACGCAGTATTTT
D gene: NA; J gene: TRBJ1-5; clone size: few; V gene: TRBV7-6; CDR3 protein: CASSFNRNQPQHF; CDR3 DNA: TGTGCCAGCAGCTTTAATCGTAATCAGCCCCAGCATTTT
D gene: TRBD1; J gene: TRBJ1-2; clone size: once; V gene: TRBV12-3/TRBV12-4; CDR3 protein: CASRFDRAGGYTF; CDR3 DNA: TGTGCCAGCAGATTCGACAGGGCGGGAGGCTACACCTTC
D gene: NA; J gene: TRBJ1-4; clone size: NA; V gene: TRBV7-8; CDR3 protein: CASSDYLQGSEKLFF; CDR3 DNA: TGTGCCAGCAGCGACTACTTACAGGGCTCGGAAAAACTGTTTTTT
D gene: NA; J gene: TRBJ1-2; clone size: NA; V gene: TRBV27; CDR3 protein: CASREGSGAWGYTF; CDR3 DNA: TGTGCCAGCAGGGAGGGATCGGGAGCGTGGGGCTACACCTTC
D gene: NA; J gene: TRBJ1-4; clone size: once; V gene: TRBV10-2; CDR3 protein: CASSEPGNEKLFF; CDR3 DNA: TGCGCCAGCAGTGAGCCGGGTAATGAAAAACTGTTTTTT
D gene: NA; J gene: TRBJ2-7; clone size: NA; V gene: TRBV6-6; CDR3 protein: CASSYEAYEQYF; CDR3 DNA: TGTGCCAGCAGTTACGAAGCATACGAGCAGTACTTC
D gene: TRBD2; J gene: TRBJ2-7; clone size: NA; V gene: TRBV15; CDR3 protein: CATSVSSGPYEQYF; CDR3 DNA: TGTGCCACCAGCGTCTCTAGCGGACCCTACGAGCAGTACTTC
D gene: NA; J gene: TRBJ2-5; clone size: NA; V gene: TRBV14; CDR3 protein: CASSQVGGLSGETQYF; CDR3 DNA: TGTGCCAGCAGCCAAGTTGGCGGGCTATCTGGCGAGACCCAGTACTTC
D gene: TRBD1; J gene: TRBJ1-5; clone size: NA; V gene: TRBV29-1; CDR3 protein: CSVWDRGHGQPQHF; CDR3 DNA: TGCAGCGTTTGGGACAGGGGGCACGGTCAGCCCCAGCATTTT
D gene: NA; J gene: TRBJ2-7; clone size: NA; V gene: TRBV4-1; CDR3 protein: CASSQGYSTYEQYF; CDR3 DNA: TGCGCCAGCAGCCAGGGTTATAGCACCTACGAGCAGTACTTC
D gene: NA; J gene: TRBJ2-3; clone size: NA; V gene: TRBV6-1; CDR3 protein: CASSETSPDTQYF; CDR3 DNA: TGTGCCAGCAGTGAGACTTCTCCAGATACGCAGTATTTT
D gene: NA; J gene: TRBJ1-5; clone size: NA; V gene: TRBV6-2/TRBV6-3; CDR3 protein: CASSYSILYEPQHF; CDR3 DNA: TGTGCCAGCAGTTACTCGATACTATATGAACCCCAGCATTTT
D gene: NA; J gene: TRBJ1-3; clone size: NA; V gene: TRBV5-8; CDR3 protein: CASSQQGSGNTIYF; CDR3 DNA: TGTGCCAGCAGCCAACAGGGTAGTGGAAACACCATATATTTT
D gene: NA; J gene: TRBJ2-1; clone size: NA; V gene: TRBV5-1; CDR3 protein: CASSLAGLLYEQFF; CDR3 DNA: TGCGCCAGCAGCTTGGCAGGCCTTCTTTATGAGCAGTTCTTC
D gene: TRBD1; J gene: TRBJ2-5; clone size: NA; V gene: TRBV9; CDR3 protein: CASSPGDRPNQETQYF; CDR3 DNA: TGTGCCAGCAGCCCCGGGGACAGACCAAACCAAGAGACCCAGTACTTC
D gene: NA; J gene: TRBJ1-3; clone size: NA; V gene: TRBV3-1/TRBV3-2; CDR3 protein: CASSSRTFSSGNTIYF; CDR3 DNA: TGTGCCAGCAGCTCCCGGACTTTCTCCTCTGGAAACACCATATATTTT
D gene: NA; J gene: TRBJ1-2; clone size: NA; V gene: TRBV2; CDR3 protein: CASSESGVGYGYTF; CDR3 DNA: TGTGCCAGCAGTGAATCAGGGGTTGGGTATGGCTACACCTTC
D gene: TRBD2; J gene: TRBJ2-1; clone size: NA; V gene: TRBV2; CDR3 protein: CASRPGLAENEQFF; CDR3 DNA: TGTGCCAGCAGACCGGGACTAGCGGAAAATGAGCAGTTCTTC
D gene: TRBD2; J gene: TRBJ2-1; clone size: few; V gene: TRBV19; CDR3 protein: CASSIEVFSSGGEHEQFF; CDR3 DNA: TGTGCCAGTAGTATCGAGGTGTTTTCATCGGGAGGGGAGCATGAGCAGTTCTTC
D gene: NA; J gene: TRBJ2-1; clone size: NA; V gene: TRBV7-6; CDR3 protein: CASSLTPLAGTTYNEQFF; CDR3 DNA: TGTGCCAGCAGCTTAACCCCTCTGGCGGGAACGACCTACAATGAGCAGTTCTTC
D gene: TRBD2; J gene: TRBJ2-1; clone size: NA; V gene: TRBV2; CDR3 protein: CASTTSPAGGGNEQFF; CDR3 DNA: TGTGCCAGCACGACTTCCCCAGCGGGAGGGGGCAATGAGCAGTTCTTC
D gene: NA; J gene: TRBJ2-1; clone size: NA; V gene: TRBV6-1; CDR3 protein: CASSEVGGGAYNEQFF; CDR3 DNA: TGTGCCAGCAGTGAAGTAGGAGGGGGGGCCTACAATGAGCAGTTCTTC
D gene: TRBD1; J gene: TRBJ1-2; clone size: NA; V gene: TRBV5-6; CDR3 protein: CASSLLDRGYGYTF; CDR3 DNA: TGTGCCAGCAGCTTGTTAGACAGGGGCTATGGCTACACCTTC
D gene: NA; J gene: TRBJ1-1; clone size: NA; V gene: TRBV2; CDR3 protein: CASTLRGGGPPNTEAFF; CDR3 DNA: TGTGCCAGCACCCTCCGGGGCGGGGGACCTCCGAACACTGAAGCTTTCTTT
D gene: TRBD1; J gene: TRBJ2-2; clone size: NA; V gene: TRBV19; CDR3 protein: CASSIPGQKPTGELFF; CDR3 DNA: TGTGCCAGTAGTATACCGGGACAGAAGCCCACCGGGGAGCTGTTTTTT